What follows are 13 T cell receptor beta chains derived from one specimen sequenced in a study of cytomegalovirus exposure and HLA in healthy donors. 60 Vbeta and 13 Jbeta primers were used in PCR. This table comes from immunoSEQ multiplex PCR, and its TCRdb copy is limited to in-frame clones, with some not included. The repertoire holds about 120,000 clones, with approximately 69% as singletons. The source material was PBMCs. These receptors were obtained from a man aged 35-49 years in good health and CMV-seropositive.

The CDR3 protein is CASSSDGSSYNSPLHF. The CDR3 DNA is TGTGCCAGCAGCTCCGACGGGAGCTCCTATAATTCACCCCTCCACTTT. This rearrangement joins TRBV13 to TRBJ1-6; no definite D call. V shed 4 bases and J shed 0 bases, with 10 bases lying between them. Germline V CDR1 and CDR2: PRHDT, FYEKMQ (reference sequence). The CDR3 is made up of 16 amino acids.

The chain carries TRBV7-3 and TRBJ2-2; maybe TRBD2 (5 bases). This CDR3 has 14 residues. V lost 5 bases and J 7 bases, leaving 14 bases between the germline ends. Germline CDR1 reads SGHTA; CDR2 reads FQGTGA. CDR3 loop: CASSPQTTGGELFF. CDR3 coding DNA: TGTGCCAGCAGCCCCCAGACTACGGGCGGGGAGCTGTTTTTT.

The genes are TRBV9 and TRBJ2-3; 13 nucleotides line up with TRBD2. The CDR3 has 16 residues. Germline V CDR1 and CDR2: SGDLS, YYNGEE. V lost 4 bases, J lost 5 bases, and 7 bases stayed unmatched. The CDR3 nucleotides are TGTGCCAGCAGCCCCGGGACTAGCGGGATGGGAGATACGCAGTATTTT. Translation: CASSPGTSGMGDTQYF.

This chain links TRBV27 with TRBJ1-2; D unclear. CDR1 is MNHEY and CDR2 is SMNVEV in the germline V gene (reference sequence). The V gene lost 8 bases and the J gene lost 1 base, with 8 bases spanning the gap. The CDR3 is made up of 12 amino acids. This CDR3 reads CASHGGNYGYTF. The CDR3 nucleotides are TGTGCCAGCCACGGAGGTAACTATGGCTACACCTTC.

The V and J genes are TRBV6-1 and TRBJ2-7, with 9 bases lining up with TRBD1. Unmatched junction bases numbered 4, after V lost 7 bases and J lost 6 bases. The germline V gene encodes CDR1 MNHNS and CDR2 SASEGT. The CDR3 covers 12 residues. As DNA, the CDR3 is TGTGCCAGCAAAACAGGGGGCGGCGAGCAGTACTTC. Protein: CASKTGGGEQYF.

This clone was seen a handful of times. The rearrangement links TRBV27 to TRBJ1-2; 7 positions agree with TRBD1. The CDR3 contains 14 residues. In germline, CDR1 is MNHEY, CDR2 SMNVEV (reference sequence). V dropped 6 bases and J dropped 2; count of bases not matched to a gene: 6. The CDR3 protein is CASRTGAGNYGYTF. Written as DNA, the CDR3 is TGTGCCAGCAGAACAGGGGCGGGGAACTATGGCTACACCTTC.

CDR3 nucleotide sequence: TGTGCCTGGAGTGTACAGTTTAAGGGGCATCAGCCCCAGCATTTT. It specifies CAWSVQFKGHQPQHF. V gene TRBV30 combines with J gene TRBJ1-5, with D possibly matching TRBD1 (5 bases). Trimming removed 0 bases from V and 5 bases from J, with 14 bases in between. Germline V lookup: CDR1 GTSNPN, CDR2 SVGIG (reference sequence). The CDR3 runs to 15 residues.

The gene calls are TRBV28 and TRBJ1-2; 9 nucleotides match TRBD1. With 6 bases clipped from V and 8 bases from J, the junction kept 10 bases outside the gene matches. The germline V gene has CDR1 MDHEN and CDR2 SYDVKM. This CDR3 contains 14 residues. CDR3 bases: TGTGCCAGCAGGAAAACAGGGGGCGCGCAGGGCTACACCTTC. It codes for CASRKTGGAQGYTF.

V gene TRBV27 combines with J gene TRBJ1-4; D is possibly TRBD1 (6 bases). This CDR3 comprises 15 residues. V was trimmed by 4 bases and J by 7 bases, leaving 16 bases between them. Per the germline V gene, CDR1 is MNHEY and CDR2 is SMNVEV (reference sequence). The CDR3 is CASSSTGPYSEKLFF. Written as DNA, the CDR3 is TGTGCCAGCAGTTCAACAGGGCCTTATAGTGAAAAACTGTTTTTT.

The rearrangement links TRBV15 to TRBJ1-1; 8 bases map to TRBD1. The germline V gene encodes CDR1 LNHNV and CDR2 YYDKDF (reference sequence). The ends lost 1 base at V and 0 bases at J; junction bases unmatched: 4. This CDR3 spans 16 amino acids. CDR3 protein: CATSRVRGLLNTEAFF. CDR3 bases: TGTGCCACCAGCAGAGTCAGGGGGCTGTTGAACACTGAAGCTTTCTTT.

In regard to this clone: The sample has other DNA sequences that encode this CDR3 too. The chain carries TRBV10-3 and TRBJ2-7, with 9 bases lining up with TRBD1. This CDR3 has 14 amino acids. Germline CDR1 ENHRY, CDR2 SYGVKD. V trimming: 6 bases; J trimming: 2 bases; junction bases outside the gene matches: 5. CDR3 sequence reads: CAIRPGQGAYEQYF. For the CDR3, the DNA is TGTGCCATCAGACCGGGACAGGGCGCCTACGAGCAGTACTTC.

The rearrangement uses TRBV11-3 and TRBJ2-2; possible D gene TRBD2, 5 bases. This CDR3 has 16 residues. Germline V gene data show CDR1 as SGHNT and CDR2 as YENEEA. V was cut by 0 bases and J by 6 bases, with 14 bases left in between. The CDR3 spells CASSLEPGIRSGELFF. CDR3 sequence (DNA): TGTGCCAGCAGCTTAGAACCGGGAATTCGGTCCGGGGAGCTGTTTTTT.

This clone came up once. The V and J genes are TRBV10-3 and TRBJ1-5, with TRBD1 matching 8 bases. V dropped 6 bases and J dropped 5; count of bases not matched to a gene: 3. This CDR3 contains 13 residues. CDR1 is ENHRY, CDR2 SYGVKD, per germline. Written as DNA, the CDR3 is TGTGCCATCAGCAAACAGGGGGATCAGCCCCAGCATTTT. Amino acids: CAISKQGDQPQHF.